Presented here are 27 T cell receptor beta chains from one specimen sequenced in a study of brain T cells in children with intractable seizures (dated by TCRdb to the early 2020s). Preparation of the library involved the immunoSEQ multiplex PCR assay. The table comes from immuneACCESS by way of TCRdb, which keeps in-frame sequences with V and J called. Part of the clones is missing from these tables; in studies checked, under half for an unresolved V gene and the rest for unknown reasons. In all, the sample holds about 110,000 clones, and under 95% of those were seen once. The ten largest make up about 4% of the sample. The sample's time point label, decoded: resected brain tissue, or blood drawn just prior to surgery. The specimen was peripheral blood, collected at surgery. These receptor sequences come from a boy younger than two with hemimegalencephaly and intractable seizures.

The J gene is TRBJ1-2, the V gene TRBV28; tentative D call: TRBD1 (5 bases). Germline assignment: CDR1 MDHEN and CDR2 SYDVKM. Trimming shortened V by 2 bases and J by 1 base, and 17 bases separated the two germline ends. This CDR3 is built from 17 residues. In DNA, the CDR3 is TGTGCCAGCAGTTTACTTTGGGACTCGGTAGTTAACTATGGCTACACCTTC. This translates into CASSLLWDSVVNYGYTF.

The rearrangement uses TRBV12-3 or TRBV12-4 and TRBJ1-2, with unresolved D. CDR3 length equals 13 residues. V lost 2 bases and J 0 bases, leaving 4 bases between the germline ends. The CDR3 DNA reads TGTGCCAGCAGTTTACCCACTAACTATGGCTACACCTTC. It yields the protein CASSLPTNYGYTF.

V gene TRBV2 combines with J gene TRBJ1-6; TRBD1 agrees at 8 bases. The CDR3 runs 14 residues. Trimming at V came to 8 bases and at J to 7 bases, leaving 7 bases not matched to a gene. Looked up from germline, CDR1 is SNHLY and CDR2 is FYNNEI. DNA of the CDR3: TGTGCCAGCCTTACGACAGGGGTCAATTCACCCCTCCACTTT. This gives the protein CASLTTGVNSPLHF.

The chain employs TRBV7-3 and TRBJ2-3; 14 bases are shared with TRBD2. Germline V gene sequence: CDR1 SGHTA, CDR2 FQGTGA. The CDR3 covers 15 residues. Losses at the gene ends were 6 bases for V and 5 bases for J; bases not matched to a gene: 4. CDR3 amino acids: CASSRLAGGIDTQYF. The CDR3 DNA reads TGTGCCAGCAGTCGACTAGCGGGAGGGATAGATACGCAGTATTTT.

This sequence joins TRBV27 and TRBJ2-4; D remains ambiguous. This CDR3 has 16 residues. V was cut by 3 bases and J by 1 base, with 13 bases left in between. CDR1 is MNHEY, CDR2 SMNVEV, per germline (reference sequence). In DNA form, the CDR3 reads TGTGCCAGCAGTTTGATGGCCTGGCGGGCCAAAAACATTCAGTACTTC. Amino acid sequence: CASSLMAWRAKNIQYF.

The gene calls are TRBV5-1 and TRBJ1-5; TRBD1 is a possible D gene (6 bases). The germline V gene encodes CDR1 SGHRS and CDR2 YFSETQ. The CDR3 sequence is 18 residues long. Trimming removed 0 bases from V and 0 bases from J, with 16 bases in between. The CDR3 sequence: CASSLGVQGPYSNQPQHF. CDR3 nucleotide sequence: TGCGCCAGCAGCTTGGGAGTACAGGGACCGTATAGCAATCAGCCCCAGCATTTT. Supplemented by reference TRBV5-1 and TRBJ1-5, the full variable domain reads KAGVTQTPRYLIKTRGQQVTLSCSPISGHRSVSWYQQTPGQGLQFLFEYFSETQRNKGNFPGRFSGRQFSNSRSEMNVSTLELGDSALYLCASSLGVQGPYSNQPQHFGDGTRLSIL.

The rearrangement links TRBV5-1 to TRBJ1-1; D is unclear. Germline CDR1 SGHRS, CDR2 YFSETQ. The CDR3 runs 13 residues. V lost 4 bases, J lost 2 bases, and 9 bases lay in between. The DNA for the CDR3 is TGCGCCAGCAGCAACGGACGTAACACTGAAGCTTTCTTT. This codes for CASSNGRNTEAFF. The full variable domain, with the rest looked up from reference TRBV5-1 and TRBJ1-1, is KAGVTQTPRYLIKTRGQQVTLSCSPISGHRSVSWYQQTPGQGLQFLFEYFSETQRNKGNFPGRFSGRQFSNSRSEMNVSTLELGDSALYLCASSNGRNTEAFFGQGTRLTVV.

The chain is built from TRBV9 and TRBJ1-4; 8 bases align to TRBD1. Germline lookup yields CDR1 SGDLS and CDR2 YYNGEE. V lost 7 bases to trimming and J lost 3 bases; unmatched junction nucleotides: 5. This CDR3 contains 14 residues. As DNA, the CDR3 is TGTGCCAGCGATGGACAGGGTCCTAATGAAAAACTGTTTTTT. Encoded protein: CASDGQGPNEKLFF.

V gene TRBV28 combines with J gene TRBJ1-1; D is undetermined. The CDR3 spans 14 residues. Trimming left V 3 bases short and J 3 bases short, with 11 bases between. Per germline, CDR1 MDHEN and CDR2 SYDVKM. CDR3 in DNA: TGTGCCAGCAGTTTCATTGATCGGGACACTGAAGCTTTCTTT. Translation gives CASSFIDRDTEAFF.

The CDR3 coding sequence is TGTGCCAGCAGCCAAGGGGGAACAGGGGACAAGGCCCAGCATTTT. The encoded protein is CASSQGGTGDKAQHF. The chain has TRBV3-1 (or the pseudogene TRBV3-2) and TRBJ1-5; TRBD1 agrees at 7 bases. This CDR3 region has 15 residues. Germline V gene sequence: CDR1 LGHDT, CDR2 YNNKEL (reference sequence). Trimming removed 1 base from V and 11 bases from J; junction bases left unmatched: 11.

This chain connects TRBV6-5 to TRBJ2-4; the D gene could be TRBD1 or TRBD2 (6 bases each). From germline, CDR1 is MNHEY and CDR2 SVGAGI. Trimming took 2 bases from V and 9 from J, leaving 14 bases between them. CDR3 length equals 14 residues. The CDR3 bases are TGTGCCAGCAGTTACGACGGAGGGGGAGGCATTCAGTACTTC. This sequence encodes CASSYDGGGGIQYF.

The V gene is TRBV2, the J gene TRBJ2-1, with 7 bases lining up with TRBD1. CDR3 length equals 13 residues. The germline gives CDR1 SNHLY, CDR2 FYNNEI. J lost 5 bases, V lost 3 bases, and 1 base had no gene match. The chain's CDR3 is CASSEGTDNEQFF. CDR3 DNA sequence: TGTGCCAGCAGTGAGGGGACAGACAATGAGCAGTTCTTC. Full variable domain (remainder filled in from reference TRBV2 and TRBJ2-1): EPEVTQTPSHQVTQMGQEVILRCVPISNHLYFYWYRQILGQKVEFLVSFYNNEISEKSEIFDDQFSVERPDGSNFTLKIRSTKLEDSAMYFCASSEGTDNEQFFGPGTRLTVL.

This chain uses TRBV3-1 (or the pseudogene TRBV3-2) with TRBJ1-1; a weak D match, TRBD1 (6 bases). From germline, CDR1 is LGHDT and CDR2 YNNKEL (reference sequence). The CDR3 is made up of 13 amino acids. Trimming removed 7 bases at V and 4 bases at J, with 13 bases between. The CDR3 loop is CASNRRGGTEAFF. DNA of the CDR3: TGTGCCAGCAACCGTAGGGGGGGCACTGAAGCTTTCTTT.

This chain joins TRBV7-2 and TRBJ1-1; no firm D call. Germline V gene data show CDR1 as SGHTA and CDR2 as FQGNSA. The CDR3 totals 12 residues. Trimming shortened V by 5 bases and J by 7 bases, and 11 bases separated the two germline ends. In DNA form, the CDR3 reads TGTGCCAGCAGCCCGGCCACCATTGAAGCTTTCTTT. Protein product: CASSPATIEAFF.

The V call is TRBV7-9, the J call TRBJ1-3, with TRBD1 identical over 7 bases. The CDR3 length is 14 residues. Unmatched junction bases numbered 7, after V lost 5 bases and J lost 6 bases. In germline, CDR1 is SEHNR, CDR2 FQNEAQ (reference sequence). The CDR3 DNA follows: TGTGCCAGCAGCCCATGGACAGGCTCAAACACCATATATTTT. It yields the protein CASSPWTGSNTIYF.

This chain connects TRBV21-1 to TRBJ1-2. TRBV21-1 is a pseudogene locus. This CDR3 is built from 13 residues. CDR3 protein: CASSKGRFYGYTF. CDR3 nucleotides: TGTGCCAGCAGCAAAGGAAGGTTCTATGGCTACACCTTC.

The rearrangement joins TRBV27 to TRBJ2-6; D is perhaps TRBD1 (6 bases). V lost 5 bases and J lost 1, with 24 bases in between. Germline-derived CDR1 and CDR2 are MNHEY and SMNVEV (reference sequence). CDR3 length: 20 amino acids. The CDR3, as DNA: TGTGCCAGCAGTCAGGGGCGAGAGGGGCTACCCCCTTCTGGGGCCAACGTCCTGACTTTC. Translating gives CASSQGREGLPPSGANVLTF.

This rearrangement joins TRBV9 to TRBJ2-3; TRBD2 agrees at 7 bases. Germline V gives CDR1 SGDLS, CDR2 YYNGEE. V lost 7 bases and J lost 4; bases outside the gene matches: 6. The CDR3 covers 13 residues. CDR3 DNA sequence: TGTGCCAGCTCGGCGGGGAGGGCAGATACGCAGTATTTT. Protein sequence: CASSAGRADTQYF.

V is TRBV4-1 and J is TRBJ2-7; TRBD1 or TRBD2 may be the D gene (5 bases each). V was pared by 2 bases and J by 4 bases, with 21 bases between. Germline V gives CDR1 MGHRA, CDR2 YSYEKL. The CDR3 has 17 residues. The CDR3 DNA sequence: TGCGCCAGCAGCCAACGTAATACGGGACCTTTAGCTTACGAGCAGTACTTC. Its protein product is CASSQRNTGPLAYEQYF.

The gene calls are TRBV12-3 or TRBV12-4 and TRBJ2-5; TRBD1 is a possible D gene (6 bases). The germline V and J ends were trimmed by 3 bases and 4 bases, with 9 bases remaining between them. The CDR3 runs to 13 residues. The CDR3 nucleotides are TGTGCCAGCAGTTTTGGCAGGGGAGAGACCCAGTACTTC. This gives the protein CASSFGRGETQYF.

The rearrangement links TRBV14 to TRBJ2-2; 10 nucleotides agree with TRBD2. The germline V gene encodes CDR1 SGHDN and CDR2 FVKESK. This CDR3 comprises 15 residues. Trimming cost V 5 bases and J 5 bases; bases outside gene matches: 5. The CDR3, as DNA: TGTGCCAGCAGCGGTCTAGCGGGAGTAACCGGGGAGCTGTTTTTT. Protein sequence: CASSGLAGVTGELFF.

The V call is TRBV6-6, the J call TRBJ2-2; TRBD2 might be the D (6 bases). Trimming pared 5 bases from V and 3 bases from J, leaving 16 bases between. Looked up from germline, CDR1 is MNHNY and CDR2 is SVGAGI (reference sequence). CDR3 size: 16 residues. The CDR3 loop reads CASSRSVGRHTGELFF. CDR3 coding DNA: TGTGCCAGCAGTAGGAGTGTGGGGAGGCACACCGGGGAGCTGTTTTTT.

CDR3 DNA: TGTGCCAGCAGTTACTTCGCGAACAGGGGAAGGGTGGCTTTCTTT. Amino acids: CASSYFANRGRVAFF. The chain combines TRBV6-6 with TRBJ1-1; 7 bases align to TRBD1. CDR3 size: 15 residues. CDR1 MNHNY and CDR2 SVGAGI come from the germline V gene (reference sequence). The trim removed 1 base at V and 11 bases at J, leaving 13 bases unmatched.

The chain combines TRBV10-1 with TRBJ2-1, with TRBD2 matching 7 bases. Looked up from germline, CDR1 is WNHNN and CDR2 is SYGVQD (reference sequence). The CDR3 has 16 residues. V was clipped by 3 bases and J by 5 bases; unmatched bases: 10. The DNA of the CDR3 is TGCGCCAGCAGTGACCTCAGGTCCAGCGGGAACAATGAGCAGTTCTTC. This encodes CASSDLRSSGNNEQFF.

The rearrangement joins TRBV7-9 to TRBJ2-5; D is unresolved. CDR1 SEHNR and CDR2 FQNEAQ come from the germline V gene (reference sequence). Trimming stripped 4 bases from V and 0 bases from J, with 9 bases between. CDR3 size: 14 residues. Written as DNA, the CDR3 is TGTGCCAGCAGCTCTTCCAAATACCAAGAGACCCAGTACTTC. This sequence encodes CASSSSKYQETQYF.

The chain couples TRBV7-2 to TRBJ2-5; D call uncertain. The CDR3 sequence is 14 residues long. Germline-derived CDR1 and CDR2 are SGHTA and FQGNSA. Between the trimmed V and J ends, which lost 2 bases and 3 bases, there was a span of 10 bases. The CDR3 spells CASSLWLAEETQYF. CDR3 in DNA: TGTGCCAGCAGCTTATGGCTCGCGGAAGAGACCCAGTACTTC.

V gene TRBV27 combines with J gene TRBJ2-6, with unresolved D. The CDR3 has 19 amino acids. The V and J ends lost 5 bases and 1 base respectively, with 21 bases between them. CDR1 and CDR2 from the germline V gene are MNHEY and SMNVEV (reference sequence). As DNA, the CDR3 is TGTGCCAGCAGTCTTCGGCGGCCGCAAACTCCATCTGGGGCCAACGTCCTGACTTTC. Its protein product is CASSLRRPQTPSGANVLTF.